This section outlines one TCR beta chain sequence together with its context. Its target antigen remains unknown. Per-base qualities were not stored, and no clone one base away is much larger. The data originate from a study of blood T cells in healthy people across ages (dated by TCRdb to between 2014 and 2016). Regarding the study in general: In model experiments, template switching captured roughly one uniquely barcoded TCR beta cDNA molecule for every two T cells. The study measured age-related changes in TCR beta repertoire diversity using deep sequencing normalized with unique cDNA molecular identifiers. The donors were split into four age groups: young (average 16 years), middle-aged (about 40), aged (62) and long-lived (under 85). For two donors (one aged 18 to 30 and one aged 80 or older), the study analyzed two additional independent replicas of 1 million unique cDNA reads from the same blood draw. The full study reports these points: There was a strong correlation between observed TCR beta diversity and the percentage of naive T cells measured by flow cytometry. Observed TCR beta diversity per million T cells fell roughly linearly with age, and a significant reduction was already apparent by age roughly 40. The CMV infection status of donors was not known, potentially confounding age-related changes in expanded clonotypes. Bulk unsorted PBMC profiling prevented conclusive comparison of naive and antigen-experienced compartments. Compared with the aged group, more naive CD4+ T cells, fewer expanded clones and increased TCR diversity were shown by the long-lived group, suggesting age selection. Total diversity estimates from one million sequenced T cells were considered lower bounds and underestimates.

V is cut by 6 bases and J by 5 bases, and the space between the germline ends is 19 bases. Spanning cysteine to phenylalanine, the CDR3 consists of 16 amino acids. Just CDR3 DNA is preserved here, 48 bases in frame from base 1. Donors were under 40 systemically healthy Caucasian individuals from Russia aged roughly 6 to 95 years. Each donor gave ten milliliters of peripheral blood, collected into EDTA-treated Vacutainer tubes. Ficoll-Paque density-gradient centrifugation was used to isolate PBMCs, with at least 6 million per sample. Total RNA was extracted from PBMCs with Trizol reagent, with at least 5.5 micrograms obtained per sample. The percentages of naive CD45RAhigh/CD27high T cells were determined by flow cytometry on a PBMC aliquot from every donor. The library was prepared using 5' RACE. Sequencing relied on an Illumina HiSeq 2500. A second PCR of roughly 7 to 11 cycles was performed with a sample-barcoded 5' primer and a J-beta primer mix. A unique molecular identifier was introduced onto each TCR beta cDNA molecule by a template-switch 5' adaptor carrying 12 random nucleotides. Each sample yielded at least 2.5 million CDR3-containing paired-end reads. First-strand cDNA synthesis was performed from all RNA using the Mint cDNA synthesis kit, with priming by a TRBC-specific oligonucleotide. All cDNA was treated with uracil-DNA glycosylase and then went through a first 18-cycle PCR with the universal primers M1SS and BC2_uni_R. In the original analysis: Normalization of each sample was performed by random selection of 1 million high-quality reads, each carrying a distinct molecular identifier. Reads sharing molecular identifiers were discarded rather than binned into consensus sequences. MiTCR, with a Q25 quality threshold and the strictest error-elimination algorithm, was used for CDR3 identification, clonotype clustering and error correction. Lower-bound total TCR beta diversity was estimated with a nonparametric unseen species model using Euler transformation. TCRdb redid the processing of the public reads, applying fastp at Q25 and MiXCR, and retained in-frame beta chains. Rows with one shared CDR3 protein collapse into an entry with the most common genes and DNA. The V and J calls and clone size are TCRdb's, not the authors'. The sample table records hundreds of thousands of distinct CDR3 sequences; approximately 25% of these occur just once. Together, the top ten hold around 10% of the sample.

The sample also formed part of further work on T cells of mothers and their children. According to the second study: Donors were nine systemically healthy Caucasian individuals: three mothers and their six children. cDNA synthesis consumed the entire amount of extracted RNA, loaded at approximately 1.6 ug RNA in each 15 ul reaction. In the second PCR, the M1S primer introduced both the sample barcodes and 2-4 random nucleotides. Each mother yielded over 8.5 million TCR beta CDR3 reads and each child 2.5 million to 3 million reads. Thymic selection shapes the output of TCR recombination in a similar way in related and unrelated pairs, and inherited differences have a minor effect. Normalized repertoire overlap was always slightly but never significantly higher in related than unrelated mother-child pairs. No persistent microchimeric T cell clones were found, with a detection sensitivity of approximately 100 clones per million clonotypes. The study used deep NGS to compare TCR beta repertoires of mothers and children, seeking features distinguishing related mother-child pairs from unrelated individuals. Mothers averaged around 40 +/- 4 years of age and children averaged roughly 10 +/- 4 years. After adapter ligation with NEBNext reagents, the libraries were sequenced on Illumina HiSeq 2000 with 100+100 nt paired-end reads. To prevent cross-contamination, the mother and child libraries were prepared a month apart and were sequenced in separate runs. For each donor, between roughly 450,000 and 2,300,000 distinct TCR beta clonotypes were identified. Naive TCR beta clonotypes were estimated from low-frequency clonotypes matched to each donor's FACS-determined naive share, without sorting.

The receptor's source is a boy between 5 and 17 years old in good health. This chain joins TRBV12-3 or TRBV12-4 to TRBJ1-4; D gene: possibly TRBD1, on 5 matching bases. Material: blood. The DNA is as follows: TGTGCCAGCAGCCCGACCACTCCAGGGCAGAATGAAAAACTGTTTTTT. Protein translation: CASSPTTPGQNEKLFF.